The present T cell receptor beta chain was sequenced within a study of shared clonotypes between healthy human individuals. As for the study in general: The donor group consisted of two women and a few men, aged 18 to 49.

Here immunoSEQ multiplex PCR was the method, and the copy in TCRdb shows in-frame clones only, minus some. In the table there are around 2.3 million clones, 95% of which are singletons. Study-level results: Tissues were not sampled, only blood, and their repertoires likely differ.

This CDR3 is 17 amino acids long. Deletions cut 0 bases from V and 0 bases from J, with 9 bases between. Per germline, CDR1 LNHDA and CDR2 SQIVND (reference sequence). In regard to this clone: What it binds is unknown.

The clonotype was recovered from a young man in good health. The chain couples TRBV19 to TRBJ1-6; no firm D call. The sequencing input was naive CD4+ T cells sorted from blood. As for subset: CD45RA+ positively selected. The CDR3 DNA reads TGTGCCAGTAGTATAGATTTTGAGAGCTCCTATAATTCACCCCTCCACTTT. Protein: CASSIDFESSYNSPLHF.